This TCR beta chain was captured in a study of STAT5B mutations in CD4+ large granular lymphocyte leukemia (dated by TCRdb to between 2021 and 2023). Regarding the study in general: Among healthy controls, the CDR3 'QG' motif was associated with a particular HLA allele. The study compared the TCRbeta repertoires of patients with CD4+ T-cell large granular lymphocyte leukemia against the TCRbeta repertoires of healthy blood donors. Flow cytometry on FACSCanto II or FACSVerse showed that the purified fractions were more than 95% pure among lymphocytes.

The study at large found these results: Main leukemic clonotypes were private to each patient, although roughly 25% of the main leukemic clonotypes were found at low frequency in the non-leukemic repertoires of other patients. Enrichment of TRBV06-family usage was observed among the top patient clones (8/27) relative to healthy controls (2/35). Greater clonality appeared to be present in CD4-sorted patient repertoires than in healthy CD4+ repertoires, and the difference was retained after the putative leukemic clones were removed. Data were not HLA-matched; higher clonality in CD4+ versus CD8+ T-LGLL could reflect the relatively small sample size.

Buffy coats from some 35 blood donors, supplied by the Finnish Red Cross blood service, were used as healthy controls. All TCR-sequenced material derived from peripheral blood: patient blood samples and healthy donor buffy coats. Peripheral blood mononuclear cells were isolated by Ficoll-Hypaque gradient centrifugation. CD4+ cells were purified magnetically from the buffy coats of healthy controls. Genomic DNA was extracted with the Gentra Puregene Cell and Tissue kit and quantified on a Qubit 2.0 fluorometer. Via the germline V gene, CDR1 is SGHDT and CDR2 YYEEEE. V ends up 4 bases short and J 5 bases short, with an unmatched junction base count of 6. CDR3 length: 14 amino acids, cysteine to phenylalanine. Just the 42-base CDR3 DNA is kept, in frame starting at base 1. Comments on this clone: Its antigen is currently not known. Per-nucleotide qualities are absent, and no much larger clonotype sits a single base away.

TCRbeta rearrangements were sequenced from genomic DNA using the immunoSEQ assay at survey resolution. In the source study's methods: In the TCR sequencing data, the lowest productive clonotype frequency that could be detected was 2.59 x 10-5. Only productive TCRbeta rearrangements, defined as complete and in-frame sequences, were included in the analyses. Simpson clonality, calculated in the immunoSEQ Analyzer version 3.0, was used as the measure of sample clonality. Based on frequency, clones were grouped as very rare, small, medium, large (1-20%) or hyperexpanded (>20%). OLGA 1.2.3 estimated generation probabilities, VDJtools produced V-gene circos plots, VDJdb was queried for specificities, and GLIPH identified CDR3 motifs. TCRdb limited this immuneACCESS table to in-frame rearrangements with V and J called. A share of clones is missing; checked studies link under half to unresolved V genes, and the rest is unexplained. V and J calls and clone size are given by that table; D and trimming were obtained from the DNA. Across this sample there are about 46,000 clones, with around 81% seen only once. About 0.34% of the sample lies in the top ten.

The sequencing input was CD4+ T cells from blood buffy coats. The TCR was taken from a human donor in good health. The sequence joins TRBV5-6 to TRBJ1-5; the central 7 bases match TRBD1. CDR3 sequence: CASSRQGDYQPQHF. Here is the DNA: TGTGCCAGCAGCCGACAGGGAGACTATCAGCCCCAGCATTTT.